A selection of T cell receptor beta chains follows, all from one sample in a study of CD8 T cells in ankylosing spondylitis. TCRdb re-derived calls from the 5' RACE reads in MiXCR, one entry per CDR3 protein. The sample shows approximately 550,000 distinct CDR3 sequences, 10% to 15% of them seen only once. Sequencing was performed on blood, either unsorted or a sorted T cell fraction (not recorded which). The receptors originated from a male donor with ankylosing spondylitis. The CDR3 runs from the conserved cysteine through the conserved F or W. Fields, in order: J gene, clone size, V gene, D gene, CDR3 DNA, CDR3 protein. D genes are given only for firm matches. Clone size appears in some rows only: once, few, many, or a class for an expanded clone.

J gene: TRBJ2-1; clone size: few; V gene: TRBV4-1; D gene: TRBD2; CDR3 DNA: TGCGCCTGCGAGTCTAGCGGGAAATGGAATGAGCAGTTCTTC; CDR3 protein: CACESSGKWNEQFF
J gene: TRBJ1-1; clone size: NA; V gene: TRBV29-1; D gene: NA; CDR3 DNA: TGCAGCGTTGAGAGATGGGGGGTTGGGAACACTGAAGCTTTCTTT; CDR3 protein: CSVERWGVGNTEAFF
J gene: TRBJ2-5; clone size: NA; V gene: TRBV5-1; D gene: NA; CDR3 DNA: TGCGCCAGCAGCCACAGCGAAACGCTCCAAGAGACCCAGTACTTC; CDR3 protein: CASSHSETLQETQYF
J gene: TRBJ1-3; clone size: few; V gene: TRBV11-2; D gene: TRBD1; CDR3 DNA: TGTGCCAGCAGCGCCAACAGGGGGACGGGAAACACCATATATTTT; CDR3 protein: CASSANRGTGNTIYF
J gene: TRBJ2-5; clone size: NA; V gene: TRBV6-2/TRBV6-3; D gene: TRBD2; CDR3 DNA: TGTGCCACCAAAGCCGGGACTAGCGCCGTAGAGACCCAGTACTTC; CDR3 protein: CATKAGTSAVETQYF
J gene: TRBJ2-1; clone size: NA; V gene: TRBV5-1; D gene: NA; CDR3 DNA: TGCGCCAGCAGCTTGTCTGGCGGGTCTTCCTACAATGAGCAGTTCTTC; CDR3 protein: CASSLSGGSSYNEQFF
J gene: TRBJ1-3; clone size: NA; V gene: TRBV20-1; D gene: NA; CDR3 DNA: TGCAGTGTATCGAAGAGCACAGGTTATAGCTCTGGAAACACCATATATTTT; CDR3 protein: CSVSKSTGYSSGNTIYF
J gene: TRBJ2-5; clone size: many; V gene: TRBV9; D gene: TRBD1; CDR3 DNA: TGTGCCAGCAGCGTAAGGGGGGGGACAGGGCTTCAAGAGACCCAGTACTTC; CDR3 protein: CASSVRGGTGLQETQYF
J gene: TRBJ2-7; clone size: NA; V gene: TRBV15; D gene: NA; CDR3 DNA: TGTGCCACCAGCAGAGAGACAGGAGGTTACGAGCAGTACTTC; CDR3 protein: CATSRETGGYEQYF
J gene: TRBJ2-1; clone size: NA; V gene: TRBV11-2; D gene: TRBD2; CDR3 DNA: TGTGCCAGCAGCTCCGGACTAGGGTCCAAAGGGGCTTACAATGAGCAGTTCTTC; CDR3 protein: CASSSGLGSKGAYNEQFF
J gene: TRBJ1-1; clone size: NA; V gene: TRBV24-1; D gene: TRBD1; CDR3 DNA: TGTGCCTCCAGTGATCCCCGGACAGGGGACACTGAAGCTTTCTTT; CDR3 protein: CASSDPRTGDTEAFF
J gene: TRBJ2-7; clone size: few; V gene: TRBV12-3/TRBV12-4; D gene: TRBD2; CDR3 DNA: TGTGCCAGCAGTTCCCTAGCGGGAGGGCGCGAGCAGTACTTC; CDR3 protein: CASSSLAGGREQYF
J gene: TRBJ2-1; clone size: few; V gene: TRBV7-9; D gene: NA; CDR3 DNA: TGTGCCAGCAGCTTATTAGGAGGGTACCCCAATGAGCAGTTCTTC; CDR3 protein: CASSLLGGYPNEQFF
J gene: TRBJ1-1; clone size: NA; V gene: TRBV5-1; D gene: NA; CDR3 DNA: TGCGCCAGCAGCTTAACAGCCCAGGGTAGGACTGAAGCTTTCTTT; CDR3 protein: CASSLTAQGRTEAFF
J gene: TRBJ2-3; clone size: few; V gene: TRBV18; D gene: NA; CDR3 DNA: TGTGCCAGCTCACCACTCGGTGCCACAGATACGCAGTATTTT; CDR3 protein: CASSPLGATDTQYF
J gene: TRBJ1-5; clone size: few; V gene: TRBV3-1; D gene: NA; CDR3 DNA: TGTGCCAGCAGCCTAGACCACGAGGGAAATCAGCCCCAGCATTTT; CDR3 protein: CASSLDHEGNQPQHF
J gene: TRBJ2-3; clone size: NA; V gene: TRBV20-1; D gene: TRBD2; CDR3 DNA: TGCAGTGCCATTAGCGGGGGTGAGGCAGATACGCAGTATTTT; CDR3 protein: CSAISGGEADTQYF